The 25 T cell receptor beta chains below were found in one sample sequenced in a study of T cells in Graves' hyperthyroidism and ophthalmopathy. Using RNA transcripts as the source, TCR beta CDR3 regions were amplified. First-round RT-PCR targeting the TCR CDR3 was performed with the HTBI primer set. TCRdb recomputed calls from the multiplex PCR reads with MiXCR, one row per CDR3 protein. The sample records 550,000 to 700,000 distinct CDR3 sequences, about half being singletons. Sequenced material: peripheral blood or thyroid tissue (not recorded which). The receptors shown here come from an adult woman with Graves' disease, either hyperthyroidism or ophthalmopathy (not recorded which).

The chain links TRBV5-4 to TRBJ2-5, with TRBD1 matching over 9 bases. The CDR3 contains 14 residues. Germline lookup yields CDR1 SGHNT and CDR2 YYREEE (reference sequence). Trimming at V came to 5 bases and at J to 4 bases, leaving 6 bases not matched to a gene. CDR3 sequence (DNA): TGTGCCAGCAGAAGGACACAGGGGGCAGAGACCCAGTACTTC. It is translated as CASRRTQGAETQYF.

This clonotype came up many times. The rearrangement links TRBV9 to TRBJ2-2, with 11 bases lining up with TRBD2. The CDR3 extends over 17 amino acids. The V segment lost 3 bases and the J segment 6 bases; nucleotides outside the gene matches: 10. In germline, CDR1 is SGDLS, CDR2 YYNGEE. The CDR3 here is CASSARSGRADAGELFF. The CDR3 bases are TGTGCCAGCAGCGCCCGTAGCGGGAGGGCCGACGCCGGGGAGCTGTTTTTT.

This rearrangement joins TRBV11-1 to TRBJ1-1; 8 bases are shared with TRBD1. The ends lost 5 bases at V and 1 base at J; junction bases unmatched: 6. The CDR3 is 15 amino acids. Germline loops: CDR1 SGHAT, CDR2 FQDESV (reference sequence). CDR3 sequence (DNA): TGTGCCAGCAGCGATGACAGGGGAGGGAACACTGAAGCTTTCTTT. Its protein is CASSDDRGGNTEAFF.

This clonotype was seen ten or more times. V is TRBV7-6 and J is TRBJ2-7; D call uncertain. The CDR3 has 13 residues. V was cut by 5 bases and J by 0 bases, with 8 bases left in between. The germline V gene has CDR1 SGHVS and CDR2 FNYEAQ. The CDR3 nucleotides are TGTGCCAGCAGCCCCAAAAACTCCTACGAGCAGTACTTC. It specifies CASSPKNSYEQYF.

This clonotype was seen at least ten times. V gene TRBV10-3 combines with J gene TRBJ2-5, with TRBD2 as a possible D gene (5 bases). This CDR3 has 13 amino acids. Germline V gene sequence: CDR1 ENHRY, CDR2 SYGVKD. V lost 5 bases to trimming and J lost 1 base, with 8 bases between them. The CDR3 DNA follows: TGTGCCATCAGTCTAGCCTCCCAAGAGACCCAGTACTTC. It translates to CAISLASQETQYF.

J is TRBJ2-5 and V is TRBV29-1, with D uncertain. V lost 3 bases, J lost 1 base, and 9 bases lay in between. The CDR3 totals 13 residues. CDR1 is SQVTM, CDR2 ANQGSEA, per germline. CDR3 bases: TGCAGCGTTGAGCAGGAAGCCCAAGAGACCCAGTACTTC. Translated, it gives CSVEQEAQETQYF.

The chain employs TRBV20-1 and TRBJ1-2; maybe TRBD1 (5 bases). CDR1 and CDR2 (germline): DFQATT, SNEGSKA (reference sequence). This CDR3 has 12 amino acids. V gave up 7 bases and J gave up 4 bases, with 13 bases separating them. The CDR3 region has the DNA TGCAGTGGAGACGGGAGGGGCTATGGCTACACCTTC. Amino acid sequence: CSGDGRGYGYTF.

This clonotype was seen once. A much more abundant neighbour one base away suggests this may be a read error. The CDR3 region has the DNA TGTGCCAGCAGCGTGGGACGGGAGAATTCACCCCCCCACTTT. It yields the protein CASSVGRENSPPHF. The chain recombines TRBV9 with TRBJ1-6, with D tentatively TRBD1 (5 bases). Looked up from germline, CDR1 is SGDLS and CDR2 is YYNGEE. The CDR3 is 14 residues long.

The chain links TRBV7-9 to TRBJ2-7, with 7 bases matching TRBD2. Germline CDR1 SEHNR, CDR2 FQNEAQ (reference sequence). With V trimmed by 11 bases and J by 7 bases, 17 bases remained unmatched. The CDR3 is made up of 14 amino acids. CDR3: CAATGRENTGEQYF. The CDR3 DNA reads TGTGCCGCTACCGGGCGGGAGAACACCGGGGAGCAGTACTTC.

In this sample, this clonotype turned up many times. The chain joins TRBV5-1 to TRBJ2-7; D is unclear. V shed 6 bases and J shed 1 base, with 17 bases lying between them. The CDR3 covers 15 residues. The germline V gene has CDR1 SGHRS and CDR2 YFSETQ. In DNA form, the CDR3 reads TGCGCCAGCAAGATTTCAGCCTGGAGATCCTACGAGCAGTACTTC. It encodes CASKISAWRSYEQYF.

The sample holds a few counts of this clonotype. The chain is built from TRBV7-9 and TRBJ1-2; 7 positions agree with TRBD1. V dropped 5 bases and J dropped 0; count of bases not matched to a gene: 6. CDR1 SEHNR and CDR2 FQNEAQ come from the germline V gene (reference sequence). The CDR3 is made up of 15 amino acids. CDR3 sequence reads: CASSARDSPNYGYTF. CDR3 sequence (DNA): TGTGCCAGCAGCGCCCGGGACAGTCCTAACTATGGCTACACCTTC.

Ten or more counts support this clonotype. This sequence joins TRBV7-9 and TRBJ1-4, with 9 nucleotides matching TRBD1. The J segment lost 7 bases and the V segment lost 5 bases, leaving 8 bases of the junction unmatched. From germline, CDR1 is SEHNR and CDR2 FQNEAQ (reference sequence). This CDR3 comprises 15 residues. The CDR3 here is CASSAGDRETEKLFF. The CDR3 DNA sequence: TGTGCCAGCAGCGCTGGGGACAGGGAAACTGAAAAACTGTTTTTT.

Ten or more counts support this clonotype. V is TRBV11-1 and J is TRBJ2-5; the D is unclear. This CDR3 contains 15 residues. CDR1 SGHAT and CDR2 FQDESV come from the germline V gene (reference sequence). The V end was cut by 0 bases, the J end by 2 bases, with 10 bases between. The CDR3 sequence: CASSLANWKQETQYF. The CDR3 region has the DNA TGTGCCAGCAGCTTAGCGAATTGGAAACAAGAGACCCAGTACTTC.

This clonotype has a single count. The CDR3 coding sequence is TGCAGTGCTAGAGCGCCGGGGGAGACCCAGTACTTC. Translating gives CSARAPGETQYF. The V and J genes are TRBV20-1 and TRBJ2-5; tentatively, D is TRBD2 (5 bases). Per the germline V gene, CDR1 is DFQATT and CDR2 is SNEGSKA (reference sequence). The V and J ends lost 1 base and 5 bases respectively, with 8 bases between them. The CDR3 is 12 amino acids.

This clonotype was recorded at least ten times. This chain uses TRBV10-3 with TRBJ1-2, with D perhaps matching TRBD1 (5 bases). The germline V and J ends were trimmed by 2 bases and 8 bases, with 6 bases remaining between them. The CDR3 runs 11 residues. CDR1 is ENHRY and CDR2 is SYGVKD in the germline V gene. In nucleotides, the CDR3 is TGTGCCATCAGTGAGGAGGGGGGCTACACCTTC. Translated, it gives CAISEEGGYTF.

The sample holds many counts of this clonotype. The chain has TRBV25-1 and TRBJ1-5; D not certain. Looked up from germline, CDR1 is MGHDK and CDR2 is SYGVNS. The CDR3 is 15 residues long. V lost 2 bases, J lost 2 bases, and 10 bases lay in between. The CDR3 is CASSENFGGNQPQHF. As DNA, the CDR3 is TGTGCCAGCAGTGAAAATTTCGGGGGCAATCAGCCCCAGCATTTT.

As DNA, the CDR3 is TGTGCCAGCGACAGCGGCACAGATACGCAGTATTTT. It specifies CASDSGTDTQYF. The gene calls are TRBV7-9 and TRBJ2-3; tentative D call: TRBD1 (5 bases). CDR1 SEHNR and CDR2 FQNEAQ come from the germline V gene (reference sequence). The CDR3 length is 12 residues. Between the trimmed V and J ends, which lost 8 bases and 1 base, there was a span of 7 bases.

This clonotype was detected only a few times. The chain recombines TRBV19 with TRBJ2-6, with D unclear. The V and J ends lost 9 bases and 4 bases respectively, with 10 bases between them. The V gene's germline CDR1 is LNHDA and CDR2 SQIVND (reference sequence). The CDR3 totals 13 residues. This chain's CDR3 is CASSVTGANVLTF. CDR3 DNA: TGTGCCAGCAGCGTGACCGGGGCCAACGTCCTGACTTTC.

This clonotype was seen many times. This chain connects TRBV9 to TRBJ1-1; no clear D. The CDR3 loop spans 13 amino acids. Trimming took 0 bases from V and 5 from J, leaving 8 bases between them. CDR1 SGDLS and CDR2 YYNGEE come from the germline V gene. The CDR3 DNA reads TGTGCCAGCAGCGTAGATCCTACAACTGAAGCTTTCTTT. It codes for CASSVDPTTEAFF.

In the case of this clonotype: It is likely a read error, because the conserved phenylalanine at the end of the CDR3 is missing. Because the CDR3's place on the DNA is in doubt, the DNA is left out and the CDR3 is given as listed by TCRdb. CDR3 sequence: CASSPLVGA. The rearrangement links TRBV9 to TRBJ1-1; the table's D gene call, TRBD1, was not cross checked with the DNA. Germline CDR1 is SGDLS and CDR2 is YYNGEE. A total of 9 residues make up the CDR3, ends included.

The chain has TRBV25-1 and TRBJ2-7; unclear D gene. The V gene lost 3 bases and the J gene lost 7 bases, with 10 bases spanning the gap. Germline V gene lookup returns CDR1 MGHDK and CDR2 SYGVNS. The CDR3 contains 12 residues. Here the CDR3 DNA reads TGTGCCAGCAGTGAGGCTGGGCTGGAGCAGTACTTC. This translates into CASSEAGLEQYF.

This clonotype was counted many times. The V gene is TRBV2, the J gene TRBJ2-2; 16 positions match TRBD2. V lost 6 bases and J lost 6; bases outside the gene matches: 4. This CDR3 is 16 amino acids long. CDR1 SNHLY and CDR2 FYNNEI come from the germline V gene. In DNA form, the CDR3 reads TGTGCCAGCAGCGGGACTAGCGGGAGGGTCGCCGGGGAGCTGTTTTTT. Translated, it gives CASSGTSGRVAGELFF.

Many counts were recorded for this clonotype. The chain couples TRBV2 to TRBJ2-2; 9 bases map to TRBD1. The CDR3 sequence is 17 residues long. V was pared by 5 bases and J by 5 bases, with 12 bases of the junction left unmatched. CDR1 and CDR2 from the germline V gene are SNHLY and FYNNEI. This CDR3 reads CASSPNTGGGGTGELFF. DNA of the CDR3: TGTGCCAGCAGTCCAAATACAGGGGGCGGAGGGACCGGGGAGCTGTTTTTT.

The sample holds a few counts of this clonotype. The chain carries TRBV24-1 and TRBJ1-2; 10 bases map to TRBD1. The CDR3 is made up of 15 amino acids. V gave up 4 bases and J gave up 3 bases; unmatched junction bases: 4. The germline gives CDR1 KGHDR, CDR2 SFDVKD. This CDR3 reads CATSEPGQGDYGYTF. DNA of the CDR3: TGTGCCACCAGTGAACCCGGACAGGGGGACTATGGCTACACCTTC.

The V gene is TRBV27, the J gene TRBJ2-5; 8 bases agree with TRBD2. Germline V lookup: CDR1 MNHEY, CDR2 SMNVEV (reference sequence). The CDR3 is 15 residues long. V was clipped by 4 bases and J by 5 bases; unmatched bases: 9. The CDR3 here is CASSSGAPGGETQYF. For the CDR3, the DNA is TGTGCCAGCAGTTCCGGGGCCCCGGGAGGGGAGACCCAGTACTTC.